This entry features one T cell receptor beta chain sequence. No antigen is known for it. No base-level quality is on record; no much larger clone is a single base apart. This sample was included in a study of T-cell memory formation after mild COVID-19 (TCRdb year 2021). Describing the broader study: TCR sequence clusters from the two donors were found to be largely donor specific. In a couple of donors, T-cell clones that expanded and contracted after mild COVID-19 were tracked by sequencing TCRalpha and TCRbeta repertoires over time. Two young, previously healthy adult volunteers made up the cohort, one male and one female. The paper as a whole reports these results and caveats: Only two mild cases were covered in the study, and larger cohorts including severe cases with pre-infection samples were considered necessary. Contracting CD4+ clones were found mainly in CM and EM memory subsets, while CD8+ clones were enriched in EMRA. The second-wave clones that peaked on day 37 were not confirmed to be SARS-CoV-2 specific. Some responding clones were detected in pre-infection memory, which suggested that pre-existing cross-reactive memory T cells had joined the SARS-CoV-2 response. From day 15 to 85, contracting clones showed balanced CD4/CD8 phenotypes, whereas a second wave of clones that expanded from day 15 to 37 leaned towards CD4+.

The data were produced on an Illumina NovaSeq 6000. TCRalpha and TCRbeta cDNA libraries were constructed by 5'RACE with constant-segment primers, with sample barcodes and unique molecular identifiers being introduced. Trizol reagent was used to extract RNA from every sample. The libraries were amplified in two PCR steps, and the second step added a second sample barcode and Illumina TruSeq adapters. The libraries were sequenced on an Illumina NovaSeq using 2 x 150 bp paired-end reads. In the paper's pipeline: Demultiplexing of reads and collapsing into UMI-guided consensus sequences were performed with migec v1.2.7. Using mixcr v2.1.11, UMI consensuses were aligned to TRA and TRB V and J templates and then assembled into clonotypes. A clonotype was counted as expanded or contracted only if both edgeR and NoisET called the change significant, with noise models trained on biological replicates. edgeR calls used a false discovery rate-adjusted p below 0.01 and a log2 fold-change threshold of 1. As an exploratory analysis of dynamics, PCA with hierarchical clustering was applied to max-normalized trajectories of the 1000 most abundant clonotypes. The CD4 or CD8 phenotype of responding clones was assigned using the separately sequenced CD4+ and CD8+ repertoires. Through fastp at Q25 and MiXCR, TCRdb rebuilt clones from the public reads, retaining in-frame beta chains. Each record represents a unique CDR3 protein, reported with the most common genes and DNA among its rows. The V and J calls were not made by the authors but by TCRdb's processing. This sample has about 160,000 distinct CDR3 sequences in its table, and 25% to 40% of those were observed once. Jointly, the top ten make up 12% of the sample.

Ficoll-Paque density gradient centrifugation was used to isolate PBMCs. The CDR1 and CDR2 encoded by the germline V gene are SQVTM and ANQGSEA. Relative to germline, V is missing 1 base and J is missing 4 bases, with 9 bases of the junction outside any gene match. The CDR3, cysteine through phenylalanine, is 16 amino acids long. Only the CDR3 DNA stays, 48 bases, in frame from base 1. This clonotype was obtained from an adult woman who had mild COVID-19 (a few samples of this study predate the infection). The sample titles of this study are shuffled in the database, so cell type and time point are left out; the donor was told from shared clones. The sequence joins TRBV29-1 to TRBJ2-7, with 11 bases in between that match TRBD2. Sequenced material: PBMCs or a T cell subset sorted from them (not recorded which). The CDR3 region reads CSVEGSGRAEEYEQYF. The nucleotides are TGCAGCGTTGAAGGTAGCGGGAGGGCCGAGGAGTACGAGCAGTACTTC.